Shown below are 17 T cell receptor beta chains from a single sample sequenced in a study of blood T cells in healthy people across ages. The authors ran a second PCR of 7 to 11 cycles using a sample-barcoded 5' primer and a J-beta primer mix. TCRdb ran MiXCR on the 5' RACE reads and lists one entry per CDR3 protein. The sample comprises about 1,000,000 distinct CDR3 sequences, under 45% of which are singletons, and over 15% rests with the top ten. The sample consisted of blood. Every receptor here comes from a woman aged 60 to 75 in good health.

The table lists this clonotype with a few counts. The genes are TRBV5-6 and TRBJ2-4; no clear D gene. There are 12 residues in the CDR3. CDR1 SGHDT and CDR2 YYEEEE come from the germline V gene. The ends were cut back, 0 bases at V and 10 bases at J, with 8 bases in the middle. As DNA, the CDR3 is TGTGCCAGCAGCTTGGGGGCCTGGATTCAGTACTTC. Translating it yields CASSLGAWIQYF.

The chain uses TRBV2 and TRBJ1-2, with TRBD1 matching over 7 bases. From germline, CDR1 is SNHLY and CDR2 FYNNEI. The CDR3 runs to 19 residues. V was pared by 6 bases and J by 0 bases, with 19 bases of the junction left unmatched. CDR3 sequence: CASSQQGGRVLTPNYGYTF. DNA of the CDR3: TGTGCCAGCAGCCAACAAGGGGGCCGGGTGCTAACCCCTAACTATGGCTACACCTTC.

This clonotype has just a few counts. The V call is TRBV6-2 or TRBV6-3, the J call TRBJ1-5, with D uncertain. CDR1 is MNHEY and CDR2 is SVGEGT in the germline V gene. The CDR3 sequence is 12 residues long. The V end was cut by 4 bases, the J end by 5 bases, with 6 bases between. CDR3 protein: CASSFLYQPQHF. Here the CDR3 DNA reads TGTGCCAGCAGTTTCCTATATCAGCCCCAGCATTTT.

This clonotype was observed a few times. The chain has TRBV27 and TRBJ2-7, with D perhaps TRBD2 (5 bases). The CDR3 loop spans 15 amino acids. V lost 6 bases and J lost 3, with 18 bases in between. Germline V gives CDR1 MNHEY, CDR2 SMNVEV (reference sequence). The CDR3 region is CASRKRSEPFYEQYF. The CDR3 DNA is TGTGCCAGCAGAAAGCGTAGCGAGCCTTTCTACGAGCAGTACTTC.

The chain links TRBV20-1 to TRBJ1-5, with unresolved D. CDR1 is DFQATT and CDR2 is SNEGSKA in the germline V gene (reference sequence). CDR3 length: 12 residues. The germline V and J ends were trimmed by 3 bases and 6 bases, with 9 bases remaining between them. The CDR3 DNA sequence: TGCAGTGCTAGCACCCCTCTTCAGCCCCAGCATTTT. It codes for CSASTPLQPQHF.

This CDR3 reads CASSLELGLANRNEQFF. The CDR3 DNA reads as TGTGCCAGCAGCTTAGAGTTAGGACTAGCGAATCGAAATGAGCAGTTCTTC. The chain uses TRBV7-9 and TRBJ2-1; 9 bases are a match to TRBD2. The trim removed 1 base at V and 7 bases at J, leaving 11 bases unmatched. The CDR3 consists of 17 residues. Germline assignment: CDR1 SEHNR and CDR2 FQNEAQ (reference sequence).

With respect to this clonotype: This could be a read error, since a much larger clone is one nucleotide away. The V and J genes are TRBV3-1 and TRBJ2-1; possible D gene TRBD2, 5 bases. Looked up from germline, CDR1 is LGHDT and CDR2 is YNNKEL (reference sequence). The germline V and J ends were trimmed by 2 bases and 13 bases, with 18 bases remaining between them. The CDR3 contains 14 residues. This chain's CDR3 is CASSQPAGLETQFF. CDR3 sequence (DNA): TGTGCCAGCAGCCAACCCGCGGGTTTGGAGACCCAGTTCTTC.

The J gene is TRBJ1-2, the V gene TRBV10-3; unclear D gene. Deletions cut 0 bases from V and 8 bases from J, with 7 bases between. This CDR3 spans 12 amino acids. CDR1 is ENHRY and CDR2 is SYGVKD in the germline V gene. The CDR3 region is CAISESEFGYTF. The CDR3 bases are TGTGCCATCAGTGAGTCGGAGTTCGGCTACACCTTC.

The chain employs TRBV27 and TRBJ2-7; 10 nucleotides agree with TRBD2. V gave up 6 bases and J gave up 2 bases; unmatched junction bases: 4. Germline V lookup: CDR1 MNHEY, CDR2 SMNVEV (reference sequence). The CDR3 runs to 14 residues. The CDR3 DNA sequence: TGTGCCAGCAGGAGAGCGGGAGGGCCCTACGAGCAGTACTTC. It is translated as CASRRAGGPYEQYF.

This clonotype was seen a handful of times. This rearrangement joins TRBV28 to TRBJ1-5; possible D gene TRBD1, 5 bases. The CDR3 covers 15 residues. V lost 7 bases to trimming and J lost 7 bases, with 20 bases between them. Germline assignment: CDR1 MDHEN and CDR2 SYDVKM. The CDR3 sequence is CASTIRQIFGQPQHF. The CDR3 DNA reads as TGTGCCAGCACCATCCGACAGATCTTTGGCCAGCCCCAGCATTTT.

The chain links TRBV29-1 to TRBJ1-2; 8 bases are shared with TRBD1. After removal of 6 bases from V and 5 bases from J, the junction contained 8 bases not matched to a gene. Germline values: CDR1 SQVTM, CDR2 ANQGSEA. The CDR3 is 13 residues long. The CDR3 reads CSVRTGRLYGYTF. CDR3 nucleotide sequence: TGCAGCGTGAGGACAGGGCGCCTTTATGGCTACACCTTC.

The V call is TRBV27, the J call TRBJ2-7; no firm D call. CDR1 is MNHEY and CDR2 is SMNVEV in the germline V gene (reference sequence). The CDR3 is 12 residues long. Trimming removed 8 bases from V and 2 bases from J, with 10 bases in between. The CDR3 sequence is CASYDSTYEQYF. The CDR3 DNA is TGTGCCAGCTACGATTCGACCTACGAGCAGTACTTC.

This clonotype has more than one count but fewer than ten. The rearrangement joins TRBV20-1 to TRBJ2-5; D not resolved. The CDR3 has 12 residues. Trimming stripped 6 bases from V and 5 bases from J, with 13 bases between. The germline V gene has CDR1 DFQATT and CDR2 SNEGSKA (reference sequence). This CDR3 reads CSAPIDGETQYF. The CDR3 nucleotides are TGCAGTGCCCCCATTGATGGGGAGACCCAGTACTTC.

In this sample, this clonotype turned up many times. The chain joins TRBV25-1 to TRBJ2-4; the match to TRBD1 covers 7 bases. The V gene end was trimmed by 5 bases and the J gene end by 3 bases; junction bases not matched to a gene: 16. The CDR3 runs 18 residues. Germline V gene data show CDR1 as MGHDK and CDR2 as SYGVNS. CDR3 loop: CASSPSGKGAVGKNIQYF. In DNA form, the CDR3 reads TGTGCCAGCAGTCCCTCTGGTAAGGGGGCAGTAGGCAAAAACATTCAGTACTTC.

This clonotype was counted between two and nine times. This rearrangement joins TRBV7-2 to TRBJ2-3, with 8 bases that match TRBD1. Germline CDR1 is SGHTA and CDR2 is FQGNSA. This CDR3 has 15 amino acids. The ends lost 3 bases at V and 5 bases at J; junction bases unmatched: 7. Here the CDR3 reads CASSFTGGAGDTQYF. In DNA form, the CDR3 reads TGTGCCAGCAGCTTTACAGGGGGAGCGGGAGATACGCAGTATTTT.

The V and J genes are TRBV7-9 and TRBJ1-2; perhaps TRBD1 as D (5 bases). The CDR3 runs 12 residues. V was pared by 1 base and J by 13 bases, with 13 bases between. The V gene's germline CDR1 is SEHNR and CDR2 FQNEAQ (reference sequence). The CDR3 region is CASSLGTGHGTF. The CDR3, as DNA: TGTGCCAGCAGCTTAGGAACAGGTCATGGCACCTTC.

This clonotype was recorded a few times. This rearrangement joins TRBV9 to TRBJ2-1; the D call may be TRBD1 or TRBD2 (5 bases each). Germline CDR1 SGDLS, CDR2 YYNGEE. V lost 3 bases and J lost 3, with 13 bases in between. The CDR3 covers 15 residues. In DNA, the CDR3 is TGTGCCAGCAGCGCGTCCGGGACCGTCTACAATGAGCAGTTCTTC. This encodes CASSASGTVYNEQFF.